These 19 T cell receptor beta chains came from one sample sequenced in a study of early T cells in non-severe SARS-CoV-2 infection. TCRdb re-called the 5' RACE reads through MiXCR, storing one row per CDR3 protein. Here the sample spans roughly 49,000 distinct CDR3 sequences, approximately 4.1% being singletons. The sequenced sample was whole blood. The receptors come from an adult who was a healthcare worker with PCR-confirmed SARS-CoV-2 infection or an uninfected control (not recorded which).

This clonotype was seen only a few times. This chain connects TRBV20-1 to TRBJ2-1; 7 nucleotides agree with TRBD2. Trimming took 6 bases from V and 5 from J; bases not matched to a gene: 4. Germline V gene lookup returns CDR1 DFQATT and CDR2 SNEGSKA (reference sequence). CDR3 length equals 12 residues. CDR3 DNA: TGCAGTGCCCACAGCGGGAACAATGAGCAGTTCTTC. This encodes CSAHSGNNEQFF.

This clonotype was recorded at least ten times. The chain couples TRBV6-1 to TRBJ2-1; TRBD2 matches 10 bases. After removal of 8 bases from V and 0 bases from J, the junction contained 16 bases not matched to a gene. The CDR3 runs to 19 residues. Germline V lookup: CDR1 MNHNS, CDR2 SASEGT. CDR3 bases: TGTGCCAGCCGTACCCAACTAAGCGGGAGGGCCGGCTCCTACAATGAGCAGTTCTTC. Its translation: CASRTQLSGRAGSYNEQFF.

In its sample, this clonotype was seen many times. This chain joins TRBV7-2 and TRBJ1-5; no clear D gene. V dropped 6 bases and J dropped 11 bases, with 14 bases sitting between them. CDR1 SGHTA and CDR2 FQGNSA come from the germline V gene. This CDR3 has 12 amino acids. CDR3 DNA: TGTGCCAGCAGTTTTAGCGGCAAGGCCCAGCATTTT. Its translation: CASSFSGKAQHF.

Ten or more counts support this clonotype. The chain uses TRBV20-1 and TRBJ2-7; tentative D call: TRBD2 (6 bases). Germline CDR1 reads DFQATT; CDR2 reads SNEGSKA (reference sequence). Trimming shortened V by 1 base and J by 5 bases, and 18 bases separated the two germline ends. The CDR3 is 15 residues long. CDR3 sequence reads: CSARGASVLMDEQYF. DNA of the CDR3: TGCAGTGCTAGAGGGGCTAGCGTCCTCATGGACGAGCAGTACTTC.

This clonotype showed up many times. The V gene is TRBV12-3 or TRBV12-4, the J gene TRBJ2-1; 9 nucleotides align to TRBD2. The V segment lost 2 bases and the J segment 5 bases; nucleotides outside the gene matches: 4. This CDR3 comprises 15 residues. CDR3 nucleotides: TGTGCCAGCAGTTTAAGAGCGGGAGGCAACAATGAGCAGTTCTTC. Translated: CASSLRAGGNNEQFF.

This clonotype was observed a few times. The chain is built from TRBV7-3 and TRBJ2-1; 11 positions match TRBD2. V trimming: 5 bases; J trimming: 4 bases; junction bases outside the gene matches: 4. CDR1 is SGHTA and CDR2 is FQGTGA in the germline V gene. The CDR3 has 15 residues. The CDR3 sequence: CASSKGTSGYNEQFF. CDR3 DNA sequence: TGTGCCAGCAGCAAGGGGACTAGCGGTTACAATGAGCAGTTCTTC.

The table lists this clonotype with many counts. The chain combines TRBV4-1 with TRBJ1-5; D might be TRBD1 (5 bases). Trimming stripped 4 bases from V and 4 bases from J, with 11 bases between. The CDR3 runs 14 residues. The germline V gene encodes CDR1 MGHRA and CDR2 YSYEKL. The CDR3 sequence is CASSRDSPNQPQHF. The CDR3 DNA reads as TGCGCCAGCAGCCGCGACAGTCCTAATCAGCCCCAGCATTTT.

This clonotype was observed many times. The chain is built from TRBV18 and TRBJ2-2; D is unresolved. Trimming shortened V by 4 bases and J by 10 bases, and 10 bases separated the two germline ends. The germline V gene encodes CDR1 KGHSH and CDR2 LQKENI. The CDR3 contains 12 residues. The CDR3 loop reads CASSREVQELFF. The CDR3 DNA sequence: TGTGCCAGCTCACGGGAAGTACAGGAGCTGTTTTTT. The full variable domain, completed using reference TRBV18 and TRBJ2-2, is NAGVMQNPRHLVRRRGQEARLRCSPMKGHSHVYWYRQLPEEGLKFMVYLQKENIIDESGMPKERFSAEFPKEGPSILRIQQVVRGDSAAYFCASSREVQELFFGEGSRLTVL.

This clonotype was counted ten times or more. V is TRBV7-9 and J is TRBJ1-2, with 8 positions matching TRBD1. Germline lookup yields CDR1 SEHNR and CDR2 FQNEAQ (reference sequence). Trimming removed 3 bases from V and 7 bases from J; junction bases left unmatched: 13. The CDR3 sequence is 16 residues long. The CDR3 sequence is CASSLYRGTLLAGYTF. CDR3 sequence (DNA): TGTGCCAGCAGCTTGTACAGGGGGACGCTATTGGCTGGCTACACCTTC.

This clonotype has a count of ten or more. The CDR3 sequence: CASSPGQGAVQPQHF. The CDR3 DNA is TGTGCCAGCTCACCGGGACAGGGGGCCGTTCAGCCCCAGCATTTT. The chain carries TRBV18 and TRBJ1-5; 12 bases match TRBD1. Per the germline V gene, CDR1 is KGHSH and CDR2 is LQKENI. The CDR3 runs to 15 residues. The V and J ends lost 3 bases and 6 bases, in that order; junction bases with no gene match: 3.

This chain uses TRBV6-5 with TRBJ1-1; D perhaps matches TRBD1 (5 bases). The CDR3 covers 13 residues. The V and J ends lost 6 bases and 4 bases respectively, with 12 bases between them. Per germline, CDR1 MNHEY and CDR2 SVGAGI. CDR3 sequence reads: CASRTMGGTEAFF. DNA for the CDR3: TGTGCCAGCAGAACAATGGGGGGCACTGAAGCTTTCTTT.

This clonotype was seen repeatedly, ten times or more. This sequence joins TRBV15 and TRBJ1-2; D uncertain. Trimming took off 6 bases at V and 6 bases at J, with 14 bases between the two ends. Germline CDR1 and CDR2: LNHNV and YYDKDF (reference sequence). This CDR3 is 13 amino acids long. The CDR3 reads CATSRGLKDGYTF. The CDR3 nucleotides read TGTGCCACCAGTCGAGGACTCAAGGATGGCTACACCTTC.

This clonotype was observed many times. The gene calls are TRBV7-2 and TRBJ1-2, with D uncertain. The CDR3 loop spans 14 amino acids. V dropped 2 bases and J dropped 3 bases, with 10 bases sitting between them. The germline gives CDR1 SGHTA, CDR2 FQGNSA. The DNA of the CDR3 is TGTGCCAGCAGCTTAAGTACCATCGACTATGGCTACACCTTC. Translation gives CASSLSTIDYGYTF.

This clonotype was recorded many times. The chain joins TRBV11-2 to TRBJ2-7; 15 bases line up with TRBD2. The germline CDR1 and CDR2 sequences are SGHAT and FQNNGV. Trimming took 5 bases from V and 4 from J; bases not matched to a gene: 3. This CDR3 spans 15 amino acids. The CDR3 protein is CASSGGTSGRYEQYF. CDR3 DNA sequence: TGTGCCAGCAGCGGGGGGACTAGCGGGAGGTACGAGCAGTACTTC.

This clonotype was detected ten times or more. The chain links TRBV7-2 to TRBJ2-3, with TRBD2 matching over 7 bases. The CDR3 length is 15 residues. Germline CDR1 reads SGHTA; CDR2 reads FQGNSA. The V and J ends lost 1 base and 2 bases, in that order; junction bases with no gene match: 3. The DNA for the CDR3 is TGTGCCAGCAGCTTAGTTAGCGGGCTCACAGATACGCAGTATTTT. It codes for CASSLVSGLTDTQYF. Based on the CDR3 plus reference TRBV7-2 and TRBJ2-3, the full variable domain is GAGVSQSPSNKVTEKGKDVELRCDPISGHTALYWYRQSLGQGLEFLIYFQGNSAPDKSGLPSDRFSAERTGGSVSTLTIQRTQQEDSAVYLCASSLVSGLTDTQYFGPGTRLTVL.

In its sample, this clonotype was seen many times. The gene calls are TRBV3-1 and TRBJ1-6; D ambiguous. The germline V gene has CDR1 LGHDT and CDR2 YNNKEL (reference sequence). CDR3 length: 12 residues. V was trimmed by 5 bases and J by 12 bases, leaving 11 bases between them. CDR3 loop: CASSYPSGPLHF. CDR3 bases: TGTGCCAGCAGCTACCCCAGCGGACCCCTCCACTTT.

This clonotype was seen ten or more times. The V and J genes are TRBV20-1 and TRBJ2-5, with a possible D match to TRBD2 (5 bases). The CDR3 length is 18 residues. Trimming stripped 1 base from V and 7 bases from J, with 28 bases between. CDR1 DFQATT and CDR2 SNEGSKA come from the germline V gene (reference sequence). CDR3 protein: CSARGPWTPQKGAGTQYF. The DNA of the CDR3 is TGCAGTGCTAGAGGCCCTTGGACTCCCCAAAAGGGCGCGGGGACCCAGTACTTC.

This clonotype was detected many times. J is TRBJ2-1 and V is TRBV14, with 7 bases identical to TRBD2. Germline V gene lookup returns CDR1 SGHDN and CDR2 FVKESK. CDR3 length equals 15 residues. Trimming cost V 1 base and J 5 bases; bases outside gene matches: 5. DNA of the CDR3: TGTGCCAGCAGCCAAGTAGGGACTACTAACAATGAGCAGTTCTTC. Protein product: CASSQVGTTNNEQFF.

This clonotype was counted many times. V usage is TRBV7-8 and J usage is TRBJ2-1; D is ambiguous. Trimming removed 2 bases from V and 8 bases from J, with 10 bases in between. There are 13 residues in the CDR3. Germline CDR1 reads SGHVS; CDR2 reads FQNEAQ. The CDR3 coding sequence is TGTGCCAGCAGCTTATACACCGACGATGAGCAGTTCTTC. Translation: CASSLYTDDEQFF.